This TCR beta chain was identified during a study of CD8 T cells in Susac syndrome (dated by TCRdb to 2018 to 2020). Background for the entire study: Repertoire sequencing was used to test whether CD8+ T cell activation and differentiation in Susac syndrome was antigen driven. Clonality of the CD8+ T cell repertoire was compared between more than 9 healthy donors, roughly 14 Susac syndrome patients and about 15 multiple sclerosis patients. Results the study describes overall, beyond this receptor: The TCR sequencing and HLA analysis was acknowledged to have included a relatively small number of individuals.

RNA was extracted with the RNeasy kit and 0.5 to 1 ug was reverse transcribed using random hexamers. The immunoSEQ multiplex PCR assay, covering 54 Vbeta and 13 Jbeta segments, was used to amplify TCR beta CDR3 regions. To correct PCR amplification bias, a synthetic template baseline was used for both primer optimization and computational correction. The original pipeline was this. Reads were assigned to V, D and J genes according to IMGT and analyzed in immunoSEQ Analyzer, with only productive sequences retained. To calculate clonality, Shannon entropy was normalized by log2 of the number of productive unique sequences and then subtracted from one. For each patient and control, public and private clones were evaluated among the 100 most prevalent clones. Clones were defined as Susac-specific when absent from the healthy and MS cohorts, from roughly 1,000 published viral clones and from other ImmuneACCESS disease sequences. Starting from the raw public reads, TCRdb applied fastp trimming at Q25, assembled clones with MiXCR and retained in-frame beta chains. Duplicate CDR3 protein sequences are folded into a single record with the most common DNA and genes. TCRdb, rather than the study authors, made the V and J calls. The sample includes some 400,000 distinct CDR3 sequences, with about 85% observed a single time. Of the sample, 0.09% to 0.15% is held by the ten largest clones.

The germline V gene encodes CDR1 SEHNR and CDR2 FQNEAQ (reference sequence). Trimming at the junction amounts to 5 bases on V and 6 bases on J, and the germline ends lie 14 bases apart. The CDR3 sequence holds 13 residues, the cysteine and phenylalanine included. Left in the record is the CDR3 DNA by itself, 39 bases read in frame from the first base. High-throughput TCR beta sequencing profiled peripheral blood CD8+ and CD4+ T cells from healthy donors, Susac syndrome patients and multiple sclerosis patients. Multiple sclerosis controls were treatment-naive patients with stable or active relapsing-remitting disease fulfilling revised McDonald criteria. Bulk CD8+ and CD4+ T cells were purified by magnetic negative isolation, whereas CD8+ TEMRA cells were enriched by FACS. Blood was drawn into EDTA tubes, processed within 24 hours, and PBMCs were isolated by density gradient centrifugation. PBMCs intended for TCR sequencing were cryopreserved in liquid nitrogen and thawed later in a water bath at 37 degrees C. Purity of sorted or isolated CD4+, CD8+ and CD8+ TEMRA cells was at least 90%.

To note about this clonotype: It has no known antigen specificity. No much larger clone is present one base from it, and per-base qualities are unavailable.

This clonotype originated in a human donor with multiple sclerosis. The sample was CD8+ T cells from PBMCs. The chain employs TRBV7-9 and TRBJ2-7, with no confident D gene call. In nucleotide form, the sequence is TGTGCCAGCAGCCACTTATGGATTAGCGAGCAGTACTTC. The resulting protein is CASSHLWISEQYF.